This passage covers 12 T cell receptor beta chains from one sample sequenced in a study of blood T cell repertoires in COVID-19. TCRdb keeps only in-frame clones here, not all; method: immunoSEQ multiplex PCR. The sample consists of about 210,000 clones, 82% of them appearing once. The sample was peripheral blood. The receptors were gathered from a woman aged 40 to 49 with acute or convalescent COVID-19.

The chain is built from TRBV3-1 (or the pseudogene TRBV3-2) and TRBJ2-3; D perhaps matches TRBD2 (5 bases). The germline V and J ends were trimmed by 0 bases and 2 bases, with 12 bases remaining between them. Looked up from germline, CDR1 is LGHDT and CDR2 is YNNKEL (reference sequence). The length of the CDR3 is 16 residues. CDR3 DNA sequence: TGTGCCAGCAGCCAAGATAGGAGCGGCGCCACAGATACGCAGTATTTT. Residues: CASSQDRSGATDTQYF.

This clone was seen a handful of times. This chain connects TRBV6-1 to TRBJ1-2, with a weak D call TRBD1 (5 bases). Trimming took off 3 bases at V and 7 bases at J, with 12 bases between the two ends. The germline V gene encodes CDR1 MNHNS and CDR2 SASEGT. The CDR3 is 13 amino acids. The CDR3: CASSDPGLIGYTF. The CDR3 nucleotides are TGTGCCAGCAGTGACCCAGGGTTGATTGGCTACACCTTC.

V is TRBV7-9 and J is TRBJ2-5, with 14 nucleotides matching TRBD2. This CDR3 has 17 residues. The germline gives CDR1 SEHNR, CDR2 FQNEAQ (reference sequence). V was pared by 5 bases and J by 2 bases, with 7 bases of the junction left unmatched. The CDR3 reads CASSGRLAGGIQETQYF. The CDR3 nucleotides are TGTGCCAGCAGCGGTAGACTAGCGGGAGGGATTCAAGAGACCCAGTACTTC.

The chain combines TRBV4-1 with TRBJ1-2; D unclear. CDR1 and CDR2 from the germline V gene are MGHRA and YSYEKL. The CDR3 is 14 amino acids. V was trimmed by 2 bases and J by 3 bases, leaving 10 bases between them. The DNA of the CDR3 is TGCGCCAGCAGCCAACACAGATCCGACTATGGCTACACCTTC. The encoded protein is CASSQHRSDYGYTF.

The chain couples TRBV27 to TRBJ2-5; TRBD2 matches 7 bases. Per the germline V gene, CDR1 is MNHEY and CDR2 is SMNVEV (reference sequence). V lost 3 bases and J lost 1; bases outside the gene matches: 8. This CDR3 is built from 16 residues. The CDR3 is CASSFDREAPQETQYF. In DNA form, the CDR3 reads TGTGCCAGCAGTTTTGATCGGGAGGCCCCCCAAGAGACCCAGTACTTC.

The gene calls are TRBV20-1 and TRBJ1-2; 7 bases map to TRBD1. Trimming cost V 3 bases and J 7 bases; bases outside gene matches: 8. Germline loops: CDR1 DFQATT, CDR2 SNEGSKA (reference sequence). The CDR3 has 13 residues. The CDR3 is CSASRGGGGGYTF. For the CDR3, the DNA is TGCAGTGCTAGTCGAGGGGGCGGCGGTGGCTACACCTTC.

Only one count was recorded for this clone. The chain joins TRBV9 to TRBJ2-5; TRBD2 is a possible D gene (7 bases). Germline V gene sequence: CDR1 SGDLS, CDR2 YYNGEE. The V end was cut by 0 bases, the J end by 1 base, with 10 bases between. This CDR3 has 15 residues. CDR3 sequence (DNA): TGTGCCAGCAGCGTAGCTGCGGGGGCCCAAGAGACCCAGTACTTC. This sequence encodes CASSVAAGAQETQYF.

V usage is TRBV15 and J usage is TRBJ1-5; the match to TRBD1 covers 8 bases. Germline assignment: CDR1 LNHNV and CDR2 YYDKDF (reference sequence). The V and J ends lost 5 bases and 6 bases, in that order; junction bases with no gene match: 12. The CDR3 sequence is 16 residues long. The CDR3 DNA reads TGTGCCACCAGCCCTGGGGGGCAGGGGGCTTCTCAGCCCCAGCATTTT. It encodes CATSPGGQGASQPQHF.

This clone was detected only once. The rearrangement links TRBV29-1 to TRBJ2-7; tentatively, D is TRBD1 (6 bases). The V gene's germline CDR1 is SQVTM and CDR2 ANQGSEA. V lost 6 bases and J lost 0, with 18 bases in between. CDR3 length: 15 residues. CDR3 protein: CSVETGSAVSYEQYF. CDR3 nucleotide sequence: TGCAGCGTAGAAACAGGGTCGGCGGTCTCCTACGAGCAGTACTTC.

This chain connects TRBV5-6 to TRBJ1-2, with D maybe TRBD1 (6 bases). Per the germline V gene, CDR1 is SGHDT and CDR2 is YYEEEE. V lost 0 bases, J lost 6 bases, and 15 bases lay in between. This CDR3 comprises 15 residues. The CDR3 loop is CASSLAGQKRDGYTF. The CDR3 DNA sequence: TGTGCCAGCAGCTTGGCCGGACAGAAAAGGGATGGCTACACCTTC.

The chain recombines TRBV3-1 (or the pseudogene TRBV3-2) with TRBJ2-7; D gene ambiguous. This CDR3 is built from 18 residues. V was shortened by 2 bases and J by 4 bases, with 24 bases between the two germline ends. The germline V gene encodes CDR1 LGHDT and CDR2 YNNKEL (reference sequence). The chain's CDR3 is CASSQFRPDRQVQYEQYF. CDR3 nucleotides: TGTGCCAGCAGCCAATTCAGACCCGACCGGCAGGTACAGTACGAGCAGTACTTC.

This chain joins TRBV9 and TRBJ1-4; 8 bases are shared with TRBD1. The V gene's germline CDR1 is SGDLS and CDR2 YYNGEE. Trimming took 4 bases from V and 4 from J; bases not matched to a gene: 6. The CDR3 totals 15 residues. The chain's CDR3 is CASSSRQGYNEKLFF. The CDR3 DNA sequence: TGTGCCAGCAGCTCAAGACAGGGGTATAATGAAAAACTGTTTTTT.